This T cell receptor (beta chain) comes out of a study of blood T cell repertoires in COVID-19. About the study: Some COVID-19 samples were acute and others convalescent; all came from the United States, Italy and Spain. PBMCs, B-cell-depleted T cells, or T cells provided the cDNA or gDNA that made up the material.

V lost 9 bases and J lost 8; bases outside the gene matches: 7. The CDR3 is 13 amino acids. Per germline, CDR1 LNHDA and CDR2 SQIVND (reference sequence). This clone was observed a single time. Per the authors' pipeline: For nucleated cells, counts were estimated from reference gene primer amplification. Generated by immunoSEQ multiplex PCR, the TCRdb table keeps only in-frame clones and is missing some. V, J and clone size are those of that table, while D and trimming were read from the DNA. The sample consists of about 44,000 clones, roughly 90% of them appearing once. The sequenced sample was peripheral blood. V is TRBV19 and J is TRBJ2-1, with TRBD2 identical over 10 bases. This clonotype was sampled from a human donor in a cohort sampled during active COVID-19. CDR3 in DNA: TGTGCCAGCAGACTAGCGGGCCGCCATGAGCAGTTCTTC. It encodes CASRLAGRHEQFF.